Listed here are 21 T cell receptor beta chains from one sample, sequenced in a study of blood T cell repertoires in COVID-19. This table comes from immunoSEQ multiplex PCR, and its TCRdb copy is limited to in-frame clones, with some not included. The sample yields around 300,000 clones, approximately 88% seen once. Sequencing was done on a sample of PBMCs or T cells enriched from blood (not recorded which). These TCRs come from a man aged 25-45 years who had recovered from COVID-19.

This clone was found once. The V call is TRBV14, the J call TRBJ2-7; D unresolved. V shed 2 bases and J shed 1 base, with 9 bases lying between them. The CDR3 contains 14 residues. Germline loops: CDR1 SGHDN, CDR2 FVKESK. The CDR3 coding sequence is TGTGCCAGCAGCCAACAGACACGTTCCTACGAGCAGTACTTC. It is translated as CASSQQTRSYEQYF.

This clone was counted once. V gene TRBV3-1 (or the pseudogene TRBV3-2) combines with J gene TRBJ1-2, with 8 bases fitting TRBD1. CDR3 length: 15 residues. After removal of 4 bases from V and 4 bases from J, the junction contained 8 bases not matched to a gene. The V gene's germline CDR1 is LGHDT and CDR2 YNNKEL (reference sequence). The CDR3 nucleotides read TGTGCCAGCAGCCCCACGACAGGGGTGGGCTATGGCTACACCTTC. Translated: CASSPTTGVGYGYTF.

The chain has TRBV18 and TRBJ2-5; possibly TRBD1 for D (6 bases). The CDR3 runs 15 residues. The germline V gene has CDR1 KGHSH and CDR2 LQKENI. Trimming removed 3 bases from V and 5 bases from J, with 16 bases in between. CDR3 in DNA: TGTGCCAGCTCACCCTGGGACACTCCAGGCGAGACCCAGTACTTC. It codes for CASSPWDTPGETQYF.

V gene TRBV2 combines with J gene TRBJ1-1, with D possibly matching TRBD1 (6 bases). There are 13 residues in the CDR3. V lost 6 bases to trimming and J lost 3 bases, with 11 bases between them. CDR1 and CDR2 from the germline V gene are SNHLY and FYNNEI. CDR3 nucleotide sequence: TGTGCCAGCAGCGGACAGAAGGACACTGAAGCTTTCTTT. This gives the protein CASSGQKDTEAFF.

V gene TRBV5-1 combines with J gene TRBJ2-1; 8 bases are a match to TRBD2. Germline V gives CDR1 SGHRS, CDR2 YFSETQ. CDR3 length: 16 residues. V lost 0 bases, J lost 5 bases, and 7 bases stayed unmatched. CDR3 DNA sequence: TGCGCCAGCAGCTTGGTAAGCGGGGGAGCTAACAATGAGCAGTTCTTC. This gives the protein CASSLVSGGANNEQFF.

The chain combines TRBV2 with TRBJ2-4; 7 positions agree with TRBD1. V lost 6 bases to trimming and J lost 6 bases; unmatched junction nucleotides: 11. The germline V gene has CDR1 SNHLY and CDR2 FYNNEI. This CDR3 has 15 residues. The CDR3 nucleotides read TGTGCCAGCAGGGCCGCAGGGGGTCGGGGAAACATTCAGTACTTC. Protein sequence: CASRAAGGRGNIQYF.

The genes are TRBV9 and TRBJ1-3; no definite D call. Trimming left V 4 bases short and J 3 bases short, with 8 bases between. The CDR3 runs 13 residues. The germline V gene has CDR1 SGDLS and CDR2 YYNGEE. The CDR3 bases are TGTGCCAGCAGCCCAACTGATGGAAACACCATATATTTT. Translating gives CASSPTDGNTIYF.

The V call is TRBV2, the J call TRBJ1-6; D perhaps matches TRBD1 (6 bases). V lost 7 bases and J 8 bases, leaving 15 bases between the germline ends. Looked up from germline, CDR1 is SNHLY and CDR2 is FYNNEI. The CDR3 runs 14 residues. CDR3 sequence reads: CASNLQGWDSPLHF. The DNA of the CDR3 is TGTGCCAGCAACCTACAGGGTTGGGATTCACCCCTCCACTTT.

The gene calls are TRBV2 and TRBJ2-2; D may be TRBD1 (6 bases). Trimming pared 5 bases from V and 5 bases from J, leaving 15 bases between. CDR1 SNHLY and CDR2 FYNNEI come from the germline V gene. This CDR3 has 15 residues. The CDR3 nucleotides are TGTGCCAGCAGTTCTGGGGGCGAGGGGACCGGGGAGCTGTTTTTT. It yields the protein CASSSGGEGTGELFF.

This clone was observed a single time. V gene TRBV4-1 combines with J gene TRBJ1-6; TRBD1 matches at 7 bases. With V trimmed by 2 bases and J by 8 bases, 15 bases remained unmatched. This CDR3 has 18 amino acids. In germline, CDR1 is MGHRA, CDR2 YSYEKL. DNA of the CDR3: TGCGCCAGCAGCCAAAATTTGGCTATCAGGGGGAAAGATTCACCCCTCCACTTT. Protein product: CASSQNLAIRGKDSPLHF.

J is TRBJ2-5 and V is TRBV21-1; no DNA check was done on the table's D call, TRBD2. TRBV21-1 represents a pseudogene. The CDR3 spans 18 residues. In DNA form, the CDR3 reads TGTGCCAGCGCAAAAAGCGGGCCATACGACCCGCTGCAAGAGACCCAGTACTTC. It translates to CASAKSGPYDPLQETQYF.

The chain employs TRBV2 and TRBJ1-2; 8 nucleotides match TRBD1. Germline assignment: CDR1 SNHLY and CDR2 FYNNEI. CDR3 size: 18 residues. Trimming removed 3 bases from V and 1 base from J; junction bases left unmatched: 13. This chain's CDR3 is CASSEAETGVLGNYGYTF. DNA of the CDR3: TGTGCCAGCAGTGAGGCCGAGACAGGGGTTTTGGGTAACTATGGCTACACCTTC.

The V and J genes are TRBV10-3 and TRBJ2-7; tentative D call: TRBD1 (5 bases). CDR1 is ENHRY, CDR2 SYGVKD, per germline. V was clipped by 3 bases and J by 2 bases, with 11 bases between them. The CDR3 has 14 amino acids. The CDR3 sequence: CAISDPTGPYEQYF. The CDR3 DNA sequence: TGTGCCATCAGTGACCCTACAGGTCCCTACGAGCAGTACTTC.

The CDR3 is CASSQSRDWVYEQYF. The CDR3 DNA sequence: TGTGCCAGCAGCCAAAGTCGGGACTGGGTCTACGAGCAGTACTTC. The rearrangement joins TRBV3-1 (or the pseudogene TRBV3-2) to TRBJ2-7, with D possibly TRBD2 on 6 matching bases. There are 15 residues in the CDR3. Germline V CDR1 and CDR2: LGHDT, YNNKEL (reference sequence). Trimming left V 2 bases short and J 3 bases short, with 14 bases between.

The chain is built from TRBV7-9 and TRBJ1-5; a possible D gene is TRBD1 (6 bases). The CDR3 is 17 amino acids. V was clipped by 1 base and J by 2 bases, with 15 bases between them. CDR1 is SEHNR and CDR2 is FQNEAQ in the germline V gene (reference sequence). The CDR3 bases are TGTGCCAGCAGCTTAGGTGCAGGGGTTGGTCGCAATCAGCCCCAGCATTTT. It yields the protein CASSLGAGVGRNQPQHF.

The rearrangement links TRBV4-1 to TRBJ1-1; the D is unclear. V lost 0 bases and J 4 bases, leaving 18 bases between the germline ends. Per the germline V gene, CDR1 is MGHRA and CDR2 is YSYEKL. The CDR3 length is 17 residues. The CDR3 protein is CASSQDQRTWGSTEAFF. The CDR3 DNA is TGCGCCAGCAGCCAAGATCAGAGGACTTGGGGTAGCACTGAAGCTTTCTTT.

The chain joins TRBV28 to TRBJ1-5; the match to TRBD1 covers 9 bases. J lost 2 bases, V lost 9 bases, and 8 bases had no gene match. The CDR3 totals 15 residues. CDR1 and CDR2 (germline): MDHEN, SYDVKM. This CDR3 reads CASSLGDRGNQPQHF. The CDR3 nucleotides read TGTGCCAGTTCACTAGGGGACAGGGGCAATCAGCCCCAGCATTTT.

The V call is TRBV9, the J call TRBJ1-1; D call uncertain. V was trimmed by 0 bases and J by 8 bases, leaving 11 bases between them. There are 13 residues in the CDR3. Germline CDR1 and CDR2: SGDLS and YYNGEE. Written as DNA, the CDR3 is TGTGCCAGCAGCGTAGAGGGAGATTTAGAAGCTTTCTTT. Translation: CASSVEGDLEAFF.

The V gene is TRBV6-2 or TRBV6-3, the J gene TRBJ1-1; 8 positions match TRBD1. Germline trimming cut 5 bases from V and 3 bases from J; bases unmatched to any gene: 5. The CDR3 runs 14 residues. CDR1 MNHEY and CDR2 SVGEGT come from the germline V gene. CDR3 nucleotides: TGTGCCAGCAGTAGGACAGGGAGGGACACTGAAGCTTTCTTT. Amino acid sequence: CASSRTGRDTEAFF.

The chain carries TRBV18 and TRBJ2-5, with TRBD1 as a possible D gene (5 bases). This CDR3 is 15 amino acids long. The V gene lost 2 bases and the J gene lost 8 bases, with 18 bases spanning the gap. CDR1 is KGHSH and CDR2 is LQKENI in the germline V gene. The CDR3 is CASSPGQGTVDTQYF. DNA of the CDR3: TGTGCCAGCTCACCAGGGCAGGGTACTGTTGACACCCAGTACTTC.

The chain combines TRBV5-1 with TRBJ2-5; a possible D gene is TRBD2 (6 bases). V lost 0 bases and J lost 2, with 8 bases in between. The CDR3 is 14 amino acids. The germline CDR1 and CDR2 sequences are SGHRS and YFSETQ. This CDR3 reads CASSLVSGQETQYF. CDR3 in DNA: TGCGCCAGCAGCTTGGTTAGCGGACAAGAGACCCAGTACTTC.